The entry below gives a single TCR beta chain sequence along with its context. This specimen belongs to a study of shared clonotypes between healthy human individuals. Germline V gives CDR1 MNHEY, CDR2 SVGAGI. This CDR3 region has 15 residues. Trimming stripped 2 bases from V and 2 bases from J, with 10 bases between. Naivety among CD8 cells was defined by CD45RO negativity and positive CCR7 selection, thereby excluding terminally differentiated effector memory CD45RA+ cells. Produced via immunoSEQ multiplex PCR; TCRdb's table is partial and in-frame only. Of 750,000 to 1,000,000 clones listed, 92% are singletons.

The chain recombines TRBV6-5 with TRBJ2-1; perhaps TRBD1 as D (5 bases). The source is a man between 25 and 39 years old in good health. The sequenced sample was naive CD8+ T cells sorted from blood. This CDR3 is CASSYGAATYNEQFF. The CDR3 DNA reads TGTGCCAGCAGTTACGGGGCAGCTACCTACAATGAGCAGTTCTTC.